The 11 T cell receptor beta chains below come from one sample, sequenced in a study of CD8 T cells in ankylosing spondylitis. TCRdb independently ran MiXCR on the 5' RACE reads; one entry per CDR3 protein. The sample yields fewer than 250,000 distinct CDR3 sequences, roughly a tenth seen once. The source material was blood, either unsorted or a sorted T cell fraction (not recorded which). The receptors derive from a male donor with ankylosing spondylitis or in good health (not recorded which).

The table lists this clonotype with many counts. This chain links TRBV7-7 with TRBJ2-2; D is ambiguous. The CDR3 loop spans 13 amino acids. V shed 5 bases and J shed 7 bases, with 11 bases lying between them. CDR1 is SSHAT and CDR2 is FNYEAQ in the germline V gene (reference sequence). CDR3 in DNA: TGTGCCAGCAGCGCTTTGGGCAACGGGGAGCTGTTTTTT. It codes for CASSALGNGELFF.

In its sample, this clonotype was seen a few times. The chain is built from TRBV6-5 and TRBJ2-1; 10 nucleotides align to TRBD1. The germline V gene encodes CDR1 MNHEY and CDR2 SVGAGI. This CDR3 is 14 amino acids long. After removal of 5 bases from V and 4 bases from J, the junction contained 2 bases not matched to a gene. DNA for the CDR3: TGTGCCAGCAGTACGGGACAGGGGTACAATGAGCAGTTCTTC. Residues: CASSTGQGYNEQFF.

The chain links TRBV10-2 to TRBJ1-1, with D hard to call. Trimming stripped 7 bases from V and 4 bases from J, with 13 bases between. Looked up from germline, CDR1 is WSHSY and CDR2 is SAAADI. This CDR3 contains 13 residues. The CDR3 DNA reads as TGCGCCAGCACCGTCGCCATGAGCACTGAAGCTTTCTTT. This translates into CASTVAMSTEAFF.

This clonotype was observed at least ten times. This clone may be a read error of a much larger clone one base away. The rearrangement uses TRBV20-1 and TRBJ1-1, with D unclear. Germline V gives CDR1 DFQATT, CDR2 SNEGSKA (reference sequence). Trimming shortened V by 2 bases and J by 1 base, and 2 bases separated the two germline ends. The CDR3 length is 11 residues. The CDR3 DNA reads as TGCAGTGCTAGAAGGAACACTGAAGCTTTCTTT. This gives the protein CSARRNTEAFF.

This clonotype was observed at least ten times. The V and J genes are TRBV14 and TRBJ1-2, with D possibly matching TRBD1 (5 bases). Germline V gene sequence: CDR1 SGHDN, CDR2 FVKESK. V was cut by 0 bases and J by 4 bases, with 12 bases left in between. The CDR3 runs 15 residues. The CDR3 is CASSQEAGRGYGYTF. CDR3 nucleotide sequence: TGTGCCAGCAGCCAAGAAGCAGGGAGAGGCTATGGCTACACCTTC. The whole variable domain, filled in from reference TRBV14 and TRBJ1-2, reads EAGVTQFPSHSVIEKGQTVTLRCDPISGHDNLYWYRRVMGKEIKFLLHFVKESKQDESGMPNNRFLAERTGGTYSTLKVQPAELEDSGVYFCASSQEAGRGYGYTFGSGTRLTVV.

This chain joins TRBV5-1 and TRBJ2-3, with 7 bases identical to TRBD2. CDR1 is SGHRS, CDR2 YFSETQ, per germline. V shed 2 bases, J shed 3 bases, and the junction held 0 bases outside the gene matches. This CDR3 is built from 13 residues. Here the CDR3 reads CASSLLATDTQYF. The CDR3 DNA reads TGCGCCAGCAGCTTACTAGCGACAGATACGCAGTATTTT.

The J gene is TRBJ1-5, the V gene TRBV12-3 or TRBV12-4; D is undetermined. This CDR3 spans 14 amino acids. The V end was cut by 4 bases, the J end by 6 bases, with 13 bases between. The CDR3 nucleotides are TGTGCCAGCAGTTCTGCCAGGTTGAGTCAGCCCCAGCATTTT. Encoded protein: CASSSARLSQPQHF.

The J gene is TRBJ2-7, the V gene TRBV18; D is unclear. Between the trimmed V and J ends, which lost 2 bases and 3 bases, there was a span of 23 bases. The CDR3 totals 18 residues. Germline V CDR1 and CDR2: KGHSH, LQKENI. The CDR3 sequence is CASSPLGGSRLLGYEQYF. The CDR3 DNA sequence: TGTGCCAGCTCACCATTGGGCGGAAGCAGGTTGTTGGGCTACGAGCAGTACTTC.

The V call is TRBV4-1, the J call TRBJ2-3; TRBD2 is a possible D gene (6 bases). CDR1 is MGHRA and CDR2 is YSYEKL in the germline V gene. V was shortened by 0 bases and J by 4 bases, with 11 bases between the two germline ends. The CDR3 totals 15 residues. The CDR3 sequence is CASSQDMTGADTQYF. CDR3 sequence (DNA): TGCGCCAGCAGCCAAGATATGACGGGGGCAGATACGCAGTATTTT.

In its sample, this clonotype was seen many times. This rearrangement joins TRBV7-2 to TRBJ2-7; the match to TRBD2 covers 10 bases. Germline CDR1 is SGHTA and CDR2 is FQGNSA. The CDR3 extends over 17 amino acids. Losses at the gene ends were 4 bases for V and 6 bases for J; bases not matched to a gene: 15. DNA of the CDR3: TGTGCCAGCAGCTCCGCTAGCGGGAGAGTCTATGGGCGCGAGCAGTACTTC. Its protein product is CASSSASGRVYGREQYF.

The chain is built from TRBV5-1 and TRBJ2-5; D uncertain. V was clipped by 0 bases and J by 4 bases, with 7 bases between them. The CDR3 is made up of 13 amino acids. The germline V gene encodes CDR1 SGHRS and CDR2 YFSETQ. CDR3 region: CASSLGSRETQYF. The CDR3 DNA reads as TGCGCCAGCAGCTTGGGGAGCCGAGAGACCCAGTACTTC.